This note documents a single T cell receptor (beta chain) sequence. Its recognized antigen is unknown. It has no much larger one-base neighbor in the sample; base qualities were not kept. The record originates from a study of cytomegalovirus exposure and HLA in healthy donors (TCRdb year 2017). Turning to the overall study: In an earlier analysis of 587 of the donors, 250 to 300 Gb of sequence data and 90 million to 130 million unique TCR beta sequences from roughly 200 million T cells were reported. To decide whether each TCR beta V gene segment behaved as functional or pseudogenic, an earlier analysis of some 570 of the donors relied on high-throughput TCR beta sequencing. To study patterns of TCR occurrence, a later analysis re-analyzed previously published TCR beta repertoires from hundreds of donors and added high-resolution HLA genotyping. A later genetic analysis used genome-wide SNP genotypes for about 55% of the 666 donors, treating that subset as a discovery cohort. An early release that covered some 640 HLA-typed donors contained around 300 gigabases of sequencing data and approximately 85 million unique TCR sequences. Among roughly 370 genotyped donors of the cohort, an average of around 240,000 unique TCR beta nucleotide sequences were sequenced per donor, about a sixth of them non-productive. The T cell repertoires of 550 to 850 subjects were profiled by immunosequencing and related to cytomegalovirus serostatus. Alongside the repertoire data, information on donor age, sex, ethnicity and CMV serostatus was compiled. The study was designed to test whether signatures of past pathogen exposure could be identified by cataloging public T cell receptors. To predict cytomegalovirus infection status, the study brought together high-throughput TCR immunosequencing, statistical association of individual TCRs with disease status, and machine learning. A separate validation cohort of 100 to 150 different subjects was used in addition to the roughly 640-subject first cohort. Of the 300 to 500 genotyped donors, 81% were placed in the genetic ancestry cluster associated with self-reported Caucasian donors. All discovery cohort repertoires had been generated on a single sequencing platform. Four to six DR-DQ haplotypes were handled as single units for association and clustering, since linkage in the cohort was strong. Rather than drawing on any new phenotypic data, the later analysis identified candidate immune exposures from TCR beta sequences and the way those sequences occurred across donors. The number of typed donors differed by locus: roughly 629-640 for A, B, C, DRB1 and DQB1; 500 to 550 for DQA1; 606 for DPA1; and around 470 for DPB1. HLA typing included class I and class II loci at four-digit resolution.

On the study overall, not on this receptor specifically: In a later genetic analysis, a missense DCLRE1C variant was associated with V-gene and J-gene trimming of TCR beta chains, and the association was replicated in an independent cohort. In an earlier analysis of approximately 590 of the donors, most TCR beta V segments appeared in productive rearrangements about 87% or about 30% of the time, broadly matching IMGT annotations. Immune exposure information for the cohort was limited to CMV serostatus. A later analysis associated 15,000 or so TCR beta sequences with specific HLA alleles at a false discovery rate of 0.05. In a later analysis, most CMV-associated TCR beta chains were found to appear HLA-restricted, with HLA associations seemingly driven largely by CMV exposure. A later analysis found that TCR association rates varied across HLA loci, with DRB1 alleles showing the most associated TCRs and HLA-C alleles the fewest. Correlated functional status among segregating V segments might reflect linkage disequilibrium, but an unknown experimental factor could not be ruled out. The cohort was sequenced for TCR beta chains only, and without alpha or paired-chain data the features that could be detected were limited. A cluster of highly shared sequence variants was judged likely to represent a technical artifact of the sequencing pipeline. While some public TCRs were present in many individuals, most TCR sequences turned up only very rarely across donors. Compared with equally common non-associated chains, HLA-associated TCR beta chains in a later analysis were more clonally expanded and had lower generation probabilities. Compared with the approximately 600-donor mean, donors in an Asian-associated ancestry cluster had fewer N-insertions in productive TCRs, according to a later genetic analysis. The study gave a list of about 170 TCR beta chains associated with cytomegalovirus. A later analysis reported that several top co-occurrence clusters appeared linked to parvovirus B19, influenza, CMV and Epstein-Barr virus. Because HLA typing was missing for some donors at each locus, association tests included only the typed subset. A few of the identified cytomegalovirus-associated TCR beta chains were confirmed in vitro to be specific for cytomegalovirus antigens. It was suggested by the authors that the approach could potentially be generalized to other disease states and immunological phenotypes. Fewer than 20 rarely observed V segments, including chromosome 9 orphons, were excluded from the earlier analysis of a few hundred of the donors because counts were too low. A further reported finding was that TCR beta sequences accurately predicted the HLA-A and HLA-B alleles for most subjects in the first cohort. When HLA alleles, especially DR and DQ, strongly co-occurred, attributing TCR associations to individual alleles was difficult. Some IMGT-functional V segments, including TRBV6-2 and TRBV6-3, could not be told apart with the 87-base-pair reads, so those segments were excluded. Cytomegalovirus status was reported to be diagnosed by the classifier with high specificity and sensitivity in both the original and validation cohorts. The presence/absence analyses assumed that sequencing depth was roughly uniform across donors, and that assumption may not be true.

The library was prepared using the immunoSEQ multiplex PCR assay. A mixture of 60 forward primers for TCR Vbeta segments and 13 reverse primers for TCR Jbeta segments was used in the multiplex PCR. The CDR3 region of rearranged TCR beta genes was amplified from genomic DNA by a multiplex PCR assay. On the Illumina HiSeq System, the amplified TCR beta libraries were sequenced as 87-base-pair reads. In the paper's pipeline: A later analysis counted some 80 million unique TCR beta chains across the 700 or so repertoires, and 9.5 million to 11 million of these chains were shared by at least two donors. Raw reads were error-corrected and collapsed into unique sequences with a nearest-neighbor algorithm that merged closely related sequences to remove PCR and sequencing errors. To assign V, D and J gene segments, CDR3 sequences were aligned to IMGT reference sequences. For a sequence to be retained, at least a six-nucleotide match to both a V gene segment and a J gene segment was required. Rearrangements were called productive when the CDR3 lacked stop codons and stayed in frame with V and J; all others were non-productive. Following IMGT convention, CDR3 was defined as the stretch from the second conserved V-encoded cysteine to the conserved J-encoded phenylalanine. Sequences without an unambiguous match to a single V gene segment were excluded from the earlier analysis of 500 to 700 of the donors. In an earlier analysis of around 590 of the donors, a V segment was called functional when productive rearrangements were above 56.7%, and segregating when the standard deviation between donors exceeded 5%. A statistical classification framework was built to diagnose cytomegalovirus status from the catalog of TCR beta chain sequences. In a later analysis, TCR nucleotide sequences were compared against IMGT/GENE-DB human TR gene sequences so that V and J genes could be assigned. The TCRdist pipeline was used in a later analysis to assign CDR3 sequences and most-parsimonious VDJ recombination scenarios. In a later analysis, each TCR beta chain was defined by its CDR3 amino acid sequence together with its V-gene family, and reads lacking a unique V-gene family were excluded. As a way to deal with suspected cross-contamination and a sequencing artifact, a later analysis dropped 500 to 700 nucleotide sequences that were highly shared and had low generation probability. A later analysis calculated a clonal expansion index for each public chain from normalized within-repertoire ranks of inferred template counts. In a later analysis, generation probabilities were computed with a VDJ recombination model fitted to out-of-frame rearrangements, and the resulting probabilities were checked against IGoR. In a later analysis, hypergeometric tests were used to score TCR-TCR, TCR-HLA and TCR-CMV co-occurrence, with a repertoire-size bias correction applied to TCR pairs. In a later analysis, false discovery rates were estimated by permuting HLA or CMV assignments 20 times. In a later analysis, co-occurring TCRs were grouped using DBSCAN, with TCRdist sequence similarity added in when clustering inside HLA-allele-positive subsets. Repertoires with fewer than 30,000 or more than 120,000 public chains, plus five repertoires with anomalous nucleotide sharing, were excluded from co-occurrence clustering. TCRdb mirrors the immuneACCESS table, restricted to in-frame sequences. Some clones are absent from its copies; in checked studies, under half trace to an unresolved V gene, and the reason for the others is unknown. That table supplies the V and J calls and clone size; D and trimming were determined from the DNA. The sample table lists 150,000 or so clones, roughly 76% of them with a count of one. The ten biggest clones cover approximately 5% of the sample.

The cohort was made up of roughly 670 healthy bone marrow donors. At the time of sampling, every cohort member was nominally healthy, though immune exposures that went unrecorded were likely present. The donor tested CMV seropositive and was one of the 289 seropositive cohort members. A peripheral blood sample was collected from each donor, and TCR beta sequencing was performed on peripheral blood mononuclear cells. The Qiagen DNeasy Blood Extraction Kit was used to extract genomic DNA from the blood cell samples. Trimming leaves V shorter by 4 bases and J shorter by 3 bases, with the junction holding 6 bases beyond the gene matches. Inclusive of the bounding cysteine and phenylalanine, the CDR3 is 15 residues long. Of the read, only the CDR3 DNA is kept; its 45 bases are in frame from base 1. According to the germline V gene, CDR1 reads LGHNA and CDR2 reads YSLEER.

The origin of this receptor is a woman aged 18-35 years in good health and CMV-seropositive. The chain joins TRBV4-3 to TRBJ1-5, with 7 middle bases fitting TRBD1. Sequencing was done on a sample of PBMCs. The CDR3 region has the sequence CASSRLGQANQPQHF. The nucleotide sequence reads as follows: TGCGCCAGCAGCCGACTCGGACAGGCCAATCAGCCCCAGCATTTT.